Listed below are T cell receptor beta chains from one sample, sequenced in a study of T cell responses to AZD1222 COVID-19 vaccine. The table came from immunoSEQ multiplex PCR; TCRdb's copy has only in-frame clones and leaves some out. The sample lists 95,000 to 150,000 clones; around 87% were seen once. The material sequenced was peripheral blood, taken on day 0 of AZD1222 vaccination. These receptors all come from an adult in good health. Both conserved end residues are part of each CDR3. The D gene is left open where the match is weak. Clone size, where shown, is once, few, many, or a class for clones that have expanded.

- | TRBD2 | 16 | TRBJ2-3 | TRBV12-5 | TGTGCTAGTGGCCCGGGCGGGACTAGCGGGGGGGATACGCAGTATTTT | CASGPGGTSGGDTQYF
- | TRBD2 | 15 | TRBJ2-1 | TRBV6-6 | TGTGCCAGCAGTTACTCTCCGGGGGGGGACAATGAGCAGTTCTTC | CASSYSPGGDNEQFF
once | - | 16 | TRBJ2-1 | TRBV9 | TGTGCCAGCAGCGTAGAGGGGCAGGGCTCCTACAATGAGCAGTTCTTC | CASSVEGQGSYNEQFF
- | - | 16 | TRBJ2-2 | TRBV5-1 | TGCGCCAGCAGCGCAGGACAGTTGATTAACACCGGGGAGCTGTTTTTT | CASSAGQLINTGELFF
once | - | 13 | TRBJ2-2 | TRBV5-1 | TGCGCCAGCAGCTTGGGGGACCAGGGGGAGCTGTTTTTT | CASSLGDQGELFF
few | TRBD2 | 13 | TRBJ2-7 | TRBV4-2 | TGTGCCAGCAGCGGGCGGGGGGATTACGAGCAGTACTTC | CASSGRGDYEQYF
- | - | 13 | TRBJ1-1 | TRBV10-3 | TGTGCCATCAAAGGAGTGAAGAACACTGAAGCTTTCTTT | CAIKGVKNTEAFF
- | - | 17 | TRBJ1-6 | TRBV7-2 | TGTGCCAGCAGCCGCCGGGGGGCGGCCTCCTATAATTCACCCCTCCACTTT | CASSRRGAASYNSPLHF
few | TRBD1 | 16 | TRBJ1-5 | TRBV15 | TGTGCCACCAGCAGAGGGGGACAGGGGGACAATCAGCCCCAGCATTTT | CATSRGGQGDNQPQHF
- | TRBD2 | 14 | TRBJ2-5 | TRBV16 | TGTGCCAGCAGCCCGGGAGGGCCGAAAGAGACCCAGTACTTC | CASSPGGPKETQYF
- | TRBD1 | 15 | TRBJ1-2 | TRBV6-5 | TGTGCCAGCAGTTGGACAGGGGGCTATAACTATGGCTACACCTTC | CASSWTGGYNYGYTF
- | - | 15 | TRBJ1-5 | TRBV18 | TGTGCCAGCTCACCAGAGTGGGGAGGCAATCAGCCCCAGCATTTT | CASSPEWGGNQPQHF
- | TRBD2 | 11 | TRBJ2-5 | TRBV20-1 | TGCAGCGCAATCCCGGGGGGGACCCAGTACTTC | CSAIPGGTQYF
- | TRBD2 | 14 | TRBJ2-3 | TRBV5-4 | TGTGCCAGCAGTAGCGGGGGCTGGAGAGATACGCAGTATTTT | CASSSGGWRDTQYF
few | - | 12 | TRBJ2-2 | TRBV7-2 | TGTGCCAGCAGCCCGTTCACCGGGGAGCTGTTTTTT | CASSPFTGELFF
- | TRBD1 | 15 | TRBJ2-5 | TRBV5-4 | TGTGCCAGCAGCCCGGACAGGGGGCGGGAAGAGACCCAGTACTTC | CASSPDRGREETQYF
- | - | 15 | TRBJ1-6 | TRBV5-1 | TGCGCCAGCAGCTTGGAAGCTTCCTCCAATTCACCCCTCCACTTT | CASSLEASSNSPLHF
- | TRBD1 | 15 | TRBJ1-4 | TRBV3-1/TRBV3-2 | TGTGCCAGCAGCCCAACCGGGACAGGGAATGAAAAACTGTTTTTT | CASSPTGTGNEKLFF
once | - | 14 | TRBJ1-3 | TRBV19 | TGTGCCAGTAGTATTACGGGCGATGGAAACACCATATATTTT | CASSITGDGNTIYF
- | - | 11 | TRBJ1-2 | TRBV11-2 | TGTGCCAGCAGTCCGGGACTTGGCTACACCTTC | CASSPGLGYTF
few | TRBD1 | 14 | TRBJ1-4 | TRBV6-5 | TGTGCCAGCAGTCGTGACAGGGGGCCAGAAAAACTGTTTTTT | CASSRDRGPEKLFF
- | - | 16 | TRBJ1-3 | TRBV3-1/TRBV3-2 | TGTGCCAGCAGCCAAGCACCAGGTGGATCTGGAAACACCATATATTTT | CASSQAPGGSGNTIYF
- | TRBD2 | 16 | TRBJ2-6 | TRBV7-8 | TGTGCCAGCAGCCCTATAGCGGGGGGTGGGGCCAACGTCCTGACTTTC | CASSPIAGGGANVLTF
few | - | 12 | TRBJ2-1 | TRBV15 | TGTGCCACCAGCAGAGAGCATGGGGAGCAGTTCTTC | CATSREHGEQFF
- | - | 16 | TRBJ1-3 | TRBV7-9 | TGTGCCAGCAGCTTAGTGCAGGGCAATCCTGGAAACACCATATATTTT | CASSLVQGNPGNTIYF
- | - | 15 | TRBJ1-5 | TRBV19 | TGTGCCACCGAATACAGGGCTGGCGGCAATCAGCCCCAGCATTTT | CATEYRAGGNQPQHF
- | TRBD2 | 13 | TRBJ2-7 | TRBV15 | TGTGCCACCAGCAGGTGGGGGGGCTACGAGCAGTACTTC | CATSRWGGYEQYF
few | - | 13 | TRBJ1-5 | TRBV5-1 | TGCGCCAGCAGCTTCGGGCTTTCGCAGCCCCAGCATTTT | CASSFGLSQPQHF
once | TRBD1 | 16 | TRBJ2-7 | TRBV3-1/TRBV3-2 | TGTGCCAGCAGCCCCCGGCAGGGGGTCCGATCCTACGAGCAGTACTTC | CASSPRQGVRSYEQYF
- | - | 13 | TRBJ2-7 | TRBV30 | TGTGCCTGGGGGCCGGGCGCAATCTACGAGCAGTACTTC | CAWGPGAIYEQYF
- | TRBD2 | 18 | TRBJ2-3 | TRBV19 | TGTGCCAGTAGTATGTTTAGCGGGGGGGCCAGGGTTAAAGATACGCAGTATTTT | CASSMFSGGARVKDTQYF